This T cell receptor beta chain was retrieved from a study of T cell repertoires in cytomegalovirus infection. Findings of the study overall: HLA-C-restricted CMV-specific TCR beta clonotypes prevailed in the ex vivo response. Cumulative public TCR beta family frequency identified carriers of CMV plus the relevant HLA.

Via MiXCR, TCRdb re-called the reads, giving one row per CDR3 protein. The sample lists around 130,000 distinct CDR3 sequences; 24% were seen once. The CDR3 is 16 amino acids. With 2 bases clipped from V and 4 bases from J, the junction kept 7 bases outside the gene matches. Germline V CDR1 and CDR2: SEHNR, FQNEAQ (reference sequence). The sample holds many counts of this clonotype. The antigen is undetermined. This clonotype was obtained from a human donor in good health (CMV status not recorded). Some clones in this sample may be carry-over from other donors' samples. The rearrangement links TRBV7-9 to TRBJ2-2; 7 bases map to TRBD1. Material for sequencing was PBMCs, sequenced either directly or after in vitro stimulation (not recorded which). The CDR3 spells CASSLPSGGATGELFF. The DNA of the CDR3 is TGTGCCAGCAGCTTACCCTCAGGGGGTGCCACCGGGGAGCTGTTTTTT. Together with reference TRBV7-9 and TRBJ2-2, the CDR3 gives the full variable domain: DTGVSQNPRHKITKRGQNVTFRCDPISEHNRLYWYRQTLGQGPEFLTYFQNEAQLEKSRLLSDRFSAERPKGSFSTLEIQRTEQGDSAMYLCASSLPSGGATGELFFGEGSRLTVL.